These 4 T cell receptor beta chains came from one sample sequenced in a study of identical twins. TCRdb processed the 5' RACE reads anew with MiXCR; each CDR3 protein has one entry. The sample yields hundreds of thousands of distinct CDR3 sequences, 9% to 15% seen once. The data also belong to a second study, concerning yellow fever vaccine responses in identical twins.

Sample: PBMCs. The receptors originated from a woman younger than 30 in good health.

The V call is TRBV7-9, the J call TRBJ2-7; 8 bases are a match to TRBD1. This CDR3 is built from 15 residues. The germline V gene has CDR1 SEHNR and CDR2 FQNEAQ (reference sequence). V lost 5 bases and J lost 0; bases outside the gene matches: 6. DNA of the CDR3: TGTGCCAGCAGCCCTCCGGGACAGGTCTCCTACGAGCAGTACTTC. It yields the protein CASSPPGQVSYEQYF.

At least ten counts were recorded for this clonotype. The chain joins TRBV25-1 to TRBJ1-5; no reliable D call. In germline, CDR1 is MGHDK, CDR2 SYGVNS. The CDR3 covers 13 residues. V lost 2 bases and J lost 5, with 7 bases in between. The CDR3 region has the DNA TGTGCCAGCAGTGAAACAGACCATCAGCCCCAGCATTTT. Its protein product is CASSETDHQPQHF. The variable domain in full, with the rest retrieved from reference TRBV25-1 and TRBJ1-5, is EADIYQTPRYLVIGTGKKITLECSQTMGHDKMYWYQQDPGMELHLIHYSYGVNSTEKGDLSSESTVSRIRTEHFPLTLESARPSHTSQYLCASSETDHQPQHFGDGTRLSIL.

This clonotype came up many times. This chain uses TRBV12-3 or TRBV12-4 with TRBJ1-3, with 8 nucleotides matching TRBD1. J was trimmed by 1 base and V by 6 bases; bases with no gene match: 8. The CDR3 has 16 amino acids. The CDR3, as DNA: TGTGCCAGCAGGCGACAGGGGACGGTGTCTGGAAACACCATATATTTT. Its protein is CASRRQGTVSGNTIYF.

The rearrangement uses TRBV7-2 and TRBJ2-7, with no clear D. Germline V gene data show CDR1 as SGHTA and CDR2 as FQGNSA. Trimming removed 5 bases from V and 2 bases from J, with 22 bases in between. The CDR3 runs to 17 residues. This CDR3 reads CASSETLPTKRPYEQYF. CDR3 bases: TGTGCCAGCAGCGAAACTCTCCCGACAAAGCGACCCTACGAGCAGTACTTC.